The present T cell receptor beta chain was sequenced within a study of response to subunit inactivated influenza vaccine. This clonotype was seen repeatedly, ten times or more. A single record per CDR3 protein comes from TCRdb applying MiXCR to the RT-PCR reads. The sample lists more than 500,000 distinct CDR3 sequences, 11% occurring once. The data were also submitted as part of a second study, on T cells expressing NK-cell markers. That work contributes: TCR beta cDNA was made by 5'RACE template switching with UMIs.

Source: PBMCs from blood, taken on the day of vaccination. The sequence was obtained from a man aged 50 to 59 who received an inactivated influenza vaccine.

In nucleotides, the CDR3 is TGTGCCAGCAGCCGACGACAAGGGGGACGCAGTGATACGCAGTATTTT. Translated: CASSRRQGGRSDTQYF. V usage is TRBV7-8 and J usage is TRBJ2-3, with D tentatively TRBD1 (6 bases). Germline lookup yields CDR1 SGHVS and CDR2 FQNEAQ. Between the trimmed V and J ends, which lost 5 bases and 6 bases, there was a span of 21 bases. The CDR3 has 16 residues.